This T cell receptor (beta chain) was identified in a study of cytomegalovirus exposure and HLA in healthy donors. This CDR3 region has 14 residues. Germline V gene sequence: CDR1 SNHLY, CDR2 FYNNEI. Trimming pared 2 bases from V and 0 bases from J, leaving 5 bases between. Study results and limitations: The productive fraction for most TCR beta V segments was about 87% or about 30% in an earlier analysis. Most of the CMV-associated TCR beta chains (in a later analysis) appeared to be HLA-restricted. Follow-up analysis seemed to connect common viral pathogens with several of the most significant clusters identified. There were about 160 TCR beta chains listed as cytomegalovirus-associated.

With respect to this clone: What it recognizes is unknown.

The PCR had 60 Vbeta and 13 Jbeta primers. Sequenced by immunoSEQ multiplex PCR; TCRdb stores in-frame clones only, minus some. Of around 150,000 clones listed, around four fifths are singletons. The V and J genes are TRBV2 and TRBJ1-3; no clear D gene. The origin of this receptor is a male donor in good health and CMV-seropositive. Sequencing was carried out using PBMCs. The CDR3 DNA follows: TGTGCCAGCAGTGAACAGTACTCTGGAAACACCATATATTTT. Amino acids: CASSEQYSGNTIYF.